This T cell receptor (beta chain) was captured by sequencing in a study of cytotoxic CD8 clonotypes in ibrutinib-treated CLL. The study's findings and limits: A rise in clonality was seen at ibrutinib response, and a fall back toward baseline was seen at progression.

Only in-frame clones appear in the TCRdb table, and some are missing; sequencing was by immunoSEQ multiplex PCR. The profile shows about 120,000 clones, 45% to 65% of them singletons. Germline-derived CDR1 and CDR2 are MGHRA and YSYEKL. V lost 1 base and J lost 7, with 14 bases in between. This CDR3 is 14 amino acids long. This clone came up many times. Its antigen is as yet unknown. The source was PBMCs, collected after 24 months of ibrutinib treatment. The chain is built from TRBV4-1 and TRBJ2-7; possible D gene TRBD2, 6 bases. The receptor was isolated from a human donor with chronic lymphocytic leukemia. The CDR3 sequence is CASSQVGSGEEQYF. CDR3 coding DNA: TGCGCCAGCAGCCAAGTTGGGTCGGGGGAGGAGCAGTACTTC.